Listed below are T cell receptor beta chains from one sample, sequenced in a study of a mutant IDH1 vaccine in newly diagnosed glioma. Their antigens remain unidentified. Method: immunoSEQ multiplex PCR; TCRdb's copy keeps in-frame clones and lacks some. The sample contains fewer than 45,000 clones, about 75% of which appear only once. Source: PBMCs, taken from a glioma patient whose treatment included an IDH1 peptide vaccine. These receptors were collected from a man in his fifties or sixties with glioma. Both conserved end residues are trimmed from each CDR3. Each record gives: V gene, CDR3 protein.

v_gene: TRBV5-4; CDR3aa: ASSLGAGWNTEAF
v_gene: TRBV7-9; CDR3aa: ASSLSEGTPYEQY
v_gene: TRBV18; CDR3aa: ASSSRPPQGALRWETQY
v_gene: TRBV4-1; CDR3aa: ASSPREGATYNEQF
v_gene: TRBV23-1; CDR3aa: ASSPPWEKLF
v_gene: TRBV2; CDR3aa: AIQTPTETGMNTEAF
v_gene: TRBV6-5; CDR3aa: ASSSYRDSTDTQY
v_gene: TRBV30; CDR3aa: AWSVMGTNTEAF
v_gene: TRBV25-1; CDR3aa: ASSETLGTGNTIY
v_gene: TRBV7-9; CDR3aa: ASSNREAAEQF
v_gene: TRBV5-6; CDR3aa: ASSLLGGWLF
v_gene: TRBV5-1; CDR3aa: ASSLEGAARGNIQY
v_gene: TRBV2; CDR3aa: ASSGPEQSPYGYT
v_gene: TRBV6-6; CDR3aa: ASSYAPGGPYEQY
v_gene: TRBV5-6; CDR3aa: ASSLTGQGGEQY
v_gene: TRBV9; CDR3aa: ASSVGGGPFNTQY
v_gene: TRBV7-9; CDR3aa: ASSPRTGEDYEQY
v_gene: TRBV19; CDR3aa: ASSALSTDTQY
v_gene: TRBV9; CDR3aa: ASSSPETGSTEAF
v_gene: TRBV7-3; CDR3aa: ASSPTRASGYT
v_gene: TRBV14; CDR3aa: ASSQLRDTGMNTEAF
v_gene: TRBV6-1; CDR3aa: ASSGLTVYGYT
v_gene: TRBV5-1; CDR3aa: ASSLSPTTNEKLF